This T cell receptor (beta chain) was retrieved from a study of Ad26.COV2.S vaccination and SARS-CoV-2 variants. Clones were read by immunoSEQ multiplex PCR, and TCRdb kept only the in-frame ones, dropping some. The sample shows some 400,000 clones, roughly 90% of them seen only once. Documented treatment: 15 to 20 received Ad26.COV2.S at low or high dose, single or two shots; 5 received placebo; per-sample allocation not given. Samples came from day 63 after the first vaccine or placebo injection. A remark on this clone: Its antigen is unknown.

Study results and caveats: Breadth measured for non-spike TCRs was similar across vaccine and placebo recipients.

This CDR3 spans 18 amino acids. CDR1 and CDR2 from the germline V gene are SGHVS and FQNEAQ. With 2 bases clipped from V and 0 bases from J, the junction kept 9 bases outside the gene matches. The TCR was taken from a person between 18 and 65 years old who received the Ad26.COV2.S COVID-19 vaccine or a placebo. V usage is TRBV7-8 and J usage is TRBJ2-2; 7 bases fit TRBD1. Sequenced material: peripheral blood, taken in a trial of Ad26.COV2.S vaccine versus placebo. This chain's CDR3 is CASSLRASGTANTGELFF. The CDR3 DNA is TGTGCCAGCAGCTTAAGGGCCTCCGGGACAGCGAACACCGGGGAGCTGTTTTTT.